This T cell receptor beta chain came from a study of CD8+ T cells in alopecia areata (dated 2018 in TCRdb). Some background on the complete study: The treated patients took part in an open-label pilot trial in which moderate-to-severe alopecia areata was treated with oral tofacitinib at 5 to 10 mg twice daily. Scalp clonality was compared among normal scalp (n=4), patchy alopecia areata scalp (n=8), and alopecia totalis/universalis scalp (n=8). Patients stayed on tofacitinib for 6 to 18 months and then had 6 months of follow-up off drug so that delayed response and recurrence could be assessed. Human TCRbeta sequencing covered scalp tissue and sorted CD4+ and CD8+ peripheral blood T cells from patchy and totalis/universalis alopecia areata patients and healthy controls. In treated patients, disease severity was measured using the SALT score, which gives the percentage of scalp surface area affected. immunoSEQ multiplex PCR using 35 Vbeta forward primers and 13 Jbeta reverse primers was used to amplify TCRbeta CDR3 regions. Biopsies were taken from tofacitinib-treated patients at baseline and again at 4 and 24 weeks into treatment, and several of those patients also had a later scalp biopsy. RNA was extracted with the PAXgene miRNA kit for fixed scalp, the miRNeasy kit for PBMCs, and the RNeasy kit for mouse skin. To study T cell clonal expansion in alopecia areata, the researchers applied high-throughput TCRbeta sequencing to both the C3H/HeJ mouse model and human patients.

Broad study findings and their caveats: Tofacitinib significantly decreased scalp clonality and the number of expanded CD8+ clones among the top 100 scalp clones. Higher clonality and more expanded CD8+ clones were observed in lesional scalp than in normal scalp, particularly in alopecia totalis/universalis, a finding suggestive of antigenic drive. Many expanded lesional clones were found to persist in scalp and blood during tofacitinib treatment, and relapse after treatment cessation may be partly explained by this persistence. Because the treated cohort was small and had only one nonresponder, larger studies are needed to examine links between baseline CD8+ expansion and response. Scalp TCR repertoire analysis is complicated because resident alphabeta T cells in normal human skin are also sequenced, whereas mouse skin is dominated by gammadelta T cells. TCR sequences shared between patients were less clear than in mice, possibly partly because of HLA diversity in the patient population.

To prepare the library, the immunoSEQ multiplex PCR assay was applied. RNA was extracted from all samples and reverse transcribed into cDNA as template for TCR sequencing. First-strand cDNA was synthesized with SuperScript III using a 2:1 mix of oligo-dT and random hexamers. A synthetic immune receptor repertoire was used to assess amplification bias, and residual bias was removed computationally. Regarding the original processing steps: After raw reads were preprocessed to remove errors, the CDR3 was defined following IMGT conventions as running from the conserved cysteine to phenylalanine. Clonality was computed as 1 minus the Shannon entropy, with the entropy normalized by log2 of the number of productive unique TCRs. CD4 or CD8 identity of scalp clones was inferred by cross-referencing scalp TCRbeta sequences with sorted blood CD4 and CD8 repertoires. TCRdb obtained this table from immuneACCESS and retained in-frame rearrangements with V and J assigned. These tables miss some clones; where compared with another copy, unresolved V genes account for less than half of the shortfall, and the remainder is unexplained. V and J calls plus clone size are reproduced from that table; the DNA served to infer D and trimming. The sample records 90,000 or so clones, roughly 40% of which are singletons. The ten largest clones take up roughly 18% of the sample.

Between the V and J ends, shortened by 0 bases and 2 bases respectively, the junction contains 11 bases. Reading the germline V gene gives CDR1 SGHAT and CDR2 FQNNGV. CDR3 length: 16 amino acids, cysteine to phenylalanine. The retained sequence is limited to the CDR3, 48 bases, with the frame set at the first base. As for this clone: Its specific antigen is unknown. Base-call qualities are not available, and no considerably larger clone is one nucleotide away.

Taken with the paper, the label for time point translates to: around 24 weeks on oral tofacitinib. Sample treatment or condition, as interpreted from the label and publication: oral pan-JAK inhibitor, 5-10 mg twice daily. Lesional scalp punch biopsies and peripheral blood were collected from alopecia areata patients. PBMCs were isolated by density centrifugation and stained for CD3, CD4 and CD8, after which CD4+ and CD8+ T cells were sorted on a FACSAria. This sequence uses TRBV11-2 and TRBJ2-1; possibly the D gene is TRBD2, per 6 matching bases. Specimen: CD8+ T cells sorted from blood, collected at week 24, from a patient treated with tofacitinib. The clonotype comes from a human donor with alopecia areata. The DNA sequence reads TGTGCCAGCAGCTTAGACGACCCGGGGGCCTACAATGAGCAGTTCTTC. Translated, it reads CASSLDDPGAYNEQFF.